This T cell receptor beta chain is from a study of blood T cell repertoires in COVID-19. Overall study: Researchers got acute and convalescent COVID-19 samples from the United States, Italy and Spain. PBMCs, B-cell-depleted T cells, or T cells provided the cDNA or gDNA that made up the material.

Original data processing: Estimates of nucleated cell counts were drawn from the amplification of reference gene primers. Profiling relied on immunoSEQ multiplex PCR, and the TCRdb table lists in-frame clones only, not all of them. Clone size and V and J calls were adopted from that table, with D and trimming inferred from the DNA. The table records 210,000 or so clones, roughly 86% of them present only once. This CDR3 comprises 16 residues. The V and J ends lost 1 base and 7 bases respectively, with 19 bases between them. Germline V gene lookup returns CDR1 LGHDT and CDR2 YNNKEL (reference sequence).

The chain has TRBV3-1 (or the pseudogene TRBV3-2) and TRBJ1-1; maybe TRBD1 (6 bases). The clonotype originates from a woman between 40 and 50 years old with acute or convalescent COVID-19. Sample: peripheral blood. The CDR3 loop is CASSQALGGGAVEAFF. CDR3 nucleotides: TGTGCCAGCAGCCAAGCCCTGGGGGGGGGCGCTGTTGAAGCTTTCTTT.